The clone carrying this TCR beta chain appeared a few times. As yet, its antigen is unknown. This sample was taken from a study of T cell responses to AZD1222 COVID-19 vaccine. Study-level points and caveats: Dominant CD4 TCR responses targeted spike regions 160-218 and 743-854. An increase in Spike-specific TCR breadth and depth was observed after two AZD1222 doses. The donors showed a predominance of white British ancestry and of females, with possible underestimation of clonal diversity. Unmutated regions of variants are reportedly targeted by nearly half of spike-specific TCRs.

The CDR3 totals 15 residues. Per germline, CDR1 MDHEN and CDR2 SYDVKM. V was cut by 3 bases and J by 3 bases, with 12 bases left in between. The method was immunoSEQ multiplex PCR; TCRdb's version includes in-frame clones alone and lacks a portion of them. This table has over 95,000 clones, over 85% appearing once. The V and J genes are TRBV28 and TRBJ1-5, with a tentative D call TRBD1 (5 bases). This clonotype was sampled from an adult in good health. The starting material was peripheral blood, obtained on day 0 of AZD1222 vaccination. CDR3 sequence reads: CASSFPQGFNQPQHF. Here the CDR3 DNA reads TGTGCCAGCAGTTTTCCCCAGGGTTTCAATCAGCCCCAGCATTTT.